This T cell receptor (beta chain) was profiled in a study of blood T cell repertoires in COVID-19. The wider study: The study drew acute and convalescent COVID-19 samples from the United States, Italy and Spain. In each case, the material was cDNA or gDNA derived from T cells, B-cell-depleted T cells, or PBMCs.

Methods used by the authors: Estimation of nucleated cell counts was performed using reference gene primer amplification. Measured with immunoSEQ multiplex PCR; TCRdb has only the in-frame clones, and not every one. The V and J calls and clone size are taken from that table; D and trimming were inferred from the DNA. The sample has 50,000 or so clones, 75% to 85% seen once. Looked up from germline, CDR1 is SGHDN and CDR2 is FVKESK. This CDR3 contains 14 residues. The V and J ends lost 0 bases and 13 bases respectively, with 16 bases between them. The chain recombines TRBV14 with TRBJ2-1; D ambiguous. This receptor was identified in a man in his forties or fifties with acute or convalescent COVID-19. The sequenced material came from peripheral blood. The CDR3: CASSQDRSPRPQFF. CDR3 DNA: TGTGCCAGCAGCCAAGATCGGTCCCCCCGCCCACAGTTCTTC.